This T cell receptor (beta chain) derives from a study of T cell repertoires in cytomegalovirus infection. Background on the study: Indications of both CMV infection and matching HLA type were provided by public TCR beta signatures. General study points: The study found HLA-C-restricted CMV-specific TCR beta clonotypes dominating the ex vivo response. Based on cumulative public TCR beta family frequency, carriers of CMV plus the relevant HLA were identified.

TCRdb called the reads again in MiXCR, with one record for every CDR3 protein. The table records tens of thousands of distinct CDR3 sequences, roughly 3.5% of them present only once. This clonotype was counted at least ten times. Its specificity is not known. V was pared by 2 bases and J by 5 bases, with 7 bases between. Germline V lookup: CDR1 SNHLY, CDR2 FYNNEI. The CDR3 spans 13 residues. Sample: PBMCs. This receptor was taken from a human donor in good health (CMV status not recorded). Some clones in this sample may be carry-over from other donors' samples. V and J are TRBV2 and TRBJ1-5; a weak D match, TRBD1 (5 bases). CDR3 region: CASSERGYQPQHF. The DNA for the CDR3 is TGTGCCAGCAGTGAAAGGGGATATCAGCCCCAGCATTTT.